This T cell receptor (beta chain) was identified in a study of T cell responses to AZD1222 COVID-19 vaccine. Study results and caveats: Mostly white British, mostly female donors; authors suggested clonal diversity may be underestimated. Nearly half of spike-specific TCRs reportedly target unmutated variant regions.

TCRdb's table, derived via immunoSEQ multiplex PCR, lists solely in-frame clones and lacks some. The sample carries 200,000 or so clones, around 88% recorded once. The CDR3 is 13 residues long. Germline CDR1 is LGHNA and CDR2 is YSLEER. The V and J ends lost 1 base and 8 bases respectively, with 8 bases between them. With regard to this clone: Antigen unknown.

Material: peripheral blood, obtained on day 0 of AZD1222 vaccination. The origin of this receptor is an adult in good health. The chain carries TRBV4-3 and TRBJ1-4; unclear D gene. This CDR3 reads CASSQGRWEKLFF. In DNA, the CDR3 is TGCGCCAGCAGCCAAGGCAGGTGGGAAAAACTGTTTTTT.